This TCR beta chain comes out of a study of blood T cell repertoires in COVID-19. Methods used by the authors: Researchers report that nucleated cell counts were estimated from reference gene primer amplification. The table came from immunoSEQ multiplex PCR; TCRdb's copy has only in-frame clones and leaves some out. V and J calls and clone size are as listed in that table; D and trimming were resolved from the DNA. Found here are roughly 210,000 clones, around 90% of them singletons; the top ten hold around 1.6%. The CDR3 contains 16 residues. V gave up 3 bases and J gave up 5 bases; unmatched junction bases: 9. Germline V CDR1 and CDR2: LGHDT, YNNKEL (reference sequence).

The sample consisted of peripheral blood. The receptor was isolated from a man in his 70s with acute or convalescent COVID-19. The J gene is TRBJ1-2, the V gene TRBV3-1 (or the pseudogene TRBV3-2); 10 bases map to TRBD1. The CDR3 protein is CASSHFARTGGYGYTF. DNA of the CDR3: TGTGCCAGCAGCCACTTTGCGCGGACAGGGGGATATGGCTACACCTTC.